One and the same sample provided the 23 T cell receptor beta chains below, sequenced in a study of blood T cell repertoires in COVID-19. The protocol was immunoSEQ multiplex PCR, while the TCRdb copy is restricted to in-frame clones and leaves out a portion. The profile covers about 170,000 clones, with about 90% appearing a single time and over 0.95% taken by the ten largest. The source material was PBMCs or T cells enriched from blood (not recorded which). These receptors originate from a human donor with acute COVID-19. The donor label of this sample is uncertain.

V usage is TRBV12-5 and J usage is TRBJ2-4, with D possibly matching TRBD2 (6 bases). The CDR3 runs to 15 residues. Trimming took off 4 bases at V and 1 base at J, with 11 bases between the two ends. Germline CDR1 LGHNT, CDR2 FRNRAP. The CDR3 loop reads CASGSSGGAKNIQYF. DNA for the CDR3: TGTGCTAGTGGTTCCTCTGGGGGGGCCAAAAACATTCAGTACTTC.

The rearrangement links TRBV6-5 to TRBJ1-2, with D perhaps matching TRBD1 (6 bases). V lost 5 bases and J 2 bases, leaving 15 bases between the germline ends. The CDR3 has 15 residues. The germline gives CDR1 MNHEY, CDR2 SVGAGI. In DNA form, the CDR3 reads TGTGCCAGCAGTCAAATGACAGGCACCAACTATGGCTACACCTTC. It translates to CASSQMTGTNYGYTF.

The J gene is TRBJ2-7, the V gene TRBV11-2; TRBD2 matches at 9 bases. The CDR3 covers 15 residues. Per the germline V gene, CDR1 is SGHAT and CDR2 is FQNNGV. Trimming removed 5 bases from V and 0 bases from J; junction bases left unmatched: 5. CDR3 sequence (DNA): TGTGCCAGCAGCCCTCTAGCGGGGCTCTCCTACGAGCAGTACTTC. Its protein product is CASSPLAGLSYEQYF.

CDR3 DNA: TGTGCTAGTGTTGAGGGGGGGCCCCCCTCCTACAATGAGCAGTTCTTC. Its translation: CASVEGGPPSYNEQFF. The V and J genes are TRBV12-5 and TRBJ2-1; tentatively, D is TRBD2 (7 bases). The CDR3 has 16 amino acids. Germline V CDR1 and CDR2: LGHNT, FRNRAP. V dropped 7 bases and J dropped 0 bases, with 16 bases sitting between them.

The chain couples TRBV5-1 to TRBJ2-3, with 9 bases matching TRBD2. The CDR3 has 15 amino acids. The germline CDR1 and CDR2 sequences are SGHRS and YFSETQ. The J segment lost 3 bases and the V segment lost 2 bases, leaving 4 bases of the junction unmatched. CDR3: CASSFGSGGTDTQYF. CDR3 nucleotide sequence: TGCGCCAGCAGCTTCGGCAGCGGGGGGACAGATACGCAGTATTTT.

The rearrangement links TRBV4-1 to TRBJ2-3, with 7 nucleotides matching TRBD2. Germline CDR1 is MGHRA and CDR2 is YSYEKL. CDR3 length: 15 residues. The V gene end was trimmed by 4 bases and the J gene end by 2 bases; junction bases not matched to a gene: 6. CDR3 coding DNA: TGCGCCAGCAGCCCAGGTAGCGGGTTCACAGATACGCAGTATTTT. Its translation: CASSPGSGFTDTQYF.

The chain links TRBV30 to TRBJ2-7, with D maybe TRBD2 (7 bases). The germline V gene encodes CDR1 GTSNPN and CDR2 SVGIG (reference sequence). The CDR3 runs 15 residues. Trimming stripped 1 base from V and 2 bases from J, with 15 bases between. CDR3 protein: CAWSEGRGAPYEQYF. For the CDR3, the DNA is TGTGCCTGGAGTGAGGGGAGGGGGGCCCCCTACGAGCAGTACTTC.

The chain uses TRBV6-5 and TRBJ2-7; 8 nucleotides match TRBD2. This CDR3 comprises 14 residues. The V and J ends lost 5 bases and 3 bases, in that order; junction bases with no gene match: 6. Germline lookup yields CDR1 MNHEY and CDR2 SVGAGI. CDR3 amino acids: CASSSTGTSYEQYF. The DNA for the CDR3 is TGTGCCAGCAGTAGTACCGGGACTAGCTACGAGCAGTACTTC.

The chain uses TRBV27 and TRBJ2-7; 9 bases are a match to TRBD1. After removal of 5 bases from V and 2 bases from J, the junction contained 4 bases not matched to a gene. The CDR3 loop spans 14 amino acids. Germline V gene data show CDR1 as MNHEY and CDR2 as SMNVEV (reference sequence). The CDR3 bases are TGTGCCAGCAGTCCCGGGACAGGGCCCTACGAGCAGTACTTC. This sequence encodes CASSPGTGPYEQYF.

This clone is deemed medium-sized. The chain recombines TRBV7-2 with TRBJ2-4; 9 bases map to TRBD1. Trimming took 6 bases from V and 2 from J; bases not matched to a gene: 5. CDR1 is SGHTA, CDR2 FQGNSA, per germline. CDR3 length: 15 residues. The CDR3 here is CASSYDRGSKNIQYF. CDR3 nucleotide sequence: TGTGCCAGCAGTTACGACAGGGGGTCCAAAAACATTCAGTACTTC.

The CDR3 loop reads CASSGGGLGETQYF. In nucleotides, the CDR3 is TGTGCCAGTAGTGGCGGGGGGTTGGGGGAGACCCAGTACTTC. The chain recombines TRBV19 with TRBJ2-5; 8 nucleotides line up with TRBD2. V shed 5 bases and J 5 bases; nucleotides not matched to a gene: 7. The V gene's germline CDR1 is LNHDA and CDR2 SQIVND (reference sequence). This CDR3 comprises 14 residues.

This chain joins TRBV5-4 and TRBJ2-2; 7 positions match TRBD2. The germline V gene encodes CDR1 SGHNT and CDR2 YYREEE (reference sequence). V gave up 1 base and J gave up 0 bases; unmatched junction bases: 6. This CDR3 region has 17 residues. The CDR3 is CASSLPSGAANTGELFF. The DNA for the CDR3 is TGTGCCAGCAGCTTGCCCAGCGGGGCCGCGAACACCGGGGAGCTGTTTTTT.

This clone was seen a single time. V and J are TRBV6-2 or TRBV6-3 and TRBJ1-1, with D perhaps TRBD1 (5 bases). This CDR3 is built from 15 residues. Trimming took 1 base from V and 7 from J, leaving 16 bases between them. Germline V lookup: CDR1 MNHEY, CDR2 SVGEGT. The CDR3 here is CASSYFDTGTHEAFF. In DNA, the CDR3 is TGTGCCAGCAGTTACTTTGACACCGGGACTCATGAAGCTTTCTTT.

V is TRBV30 and J is TRBJ2-3, with no clear D. The CDR3 extends over 14 amino acids. In germline, CDR1 is GTSNPN, CDR2 SVGIG (reference sequence). V was trimmed by 0 bases and J by 2 bases, leaving 9 bases between them. The CDR3 spells CAWSVLSATDTQYF. In nucleotides, the CDR3 is TGTGCCTGGAGTGTACTCAGCGCCACAGATACGCAGTATTTT. Complete variable domain (other parts from reference TRBV30 and TRBJ2-3): SQTIHQWPATLVQPVGSPLSLECTVEGTSNPNLYWYRQAAGRGLQLLFYSVGIGQISSEVPQNLSASRPQDRQFILSSKKLLLSDSGFYLCAWSVLSATDTQYFGPGTRLTVL.

The genes are TRBV2 and TRBJ1-5; maybe TRBD1 (5 bases). V dropped 8 bases and J dropped 1 base, with 18 bases sitting between them. CDR3 length: 16 residues. CDR1 and CDR2 (germline): SNHLY, FYNNEI. The CDR3 DNA follows: TGTGCCAGCTCCCCCAGGGCTGTGGGGAGCAATCAGCCCCAGCATTTT. Residues: CASSPRAVGSNQPQHF.

The rearrangement uses TRBV18 and TRBJ2-5, with TRBD1 as a possible D gene (6 bases). Germline CDR1 KGHSH, CDR2 LQKENI. This CDR3 comprises 15 residues. The V and J ends lost 6 bases and 5 bases respectively, with 19 bases between them. The CDR3 spells CASSPGAGAQETQYF. In DNA form, the CDR3 reads TGTGCCAGCTCCCCCGGGGCAGGGGCACAGGAGACCCAGTACTTC. Variable domain in full (rest from reference TRBV18 and TRBJ2-5): NAGVMQNPRHLVRRRGQEARLRCSPMKGHSHVYWYRQLPEEGLKFMVYLQKENIIDESGMPKERFSAEFPKEGPSILRIQQVVRGDSAAYFCASSPGAGAQETQYFGPGTRLLVL.

The rearrangement uses TRBV19 and TRBJ2-2, with 8 bases fitting TRBD1. V was clipped by 10 bases and J by 4 bases; unmatched bases: 11. From germline, CDR1 is LNHDA and CDR2 SQIVND (reference sequence). There are 15 residues in the CDR3. In DNA, the CDR3 is TGTGCCACCGGGATTGGACAGGGCGCCACCGGGGAGCTGTTTTTT. Amino acid sequence: CATGIGQGATGELFF.

A single count supports this clone. The chain recombines TRBV2 with TRBJ2-1; TRBD1 aligns across 9 bases. The germline V gene has CDR1 SNHLY and CDR2 FYNNEI. V trimming: 2 bases; J trimming: 8 bases; junction bases outside the gene matches: 7. The CDR3 extends over 15 amino acids. CDR3: CASSEPGQGLHEQFF. CDR3 nucleotides: TGTGCCAGCAGTGAACCGGGACAGGGTTTACATGAGCAGTTCTTC. Full variable domain (missing parts from reference TRBV2 and TRBJ2-1): EPEVTQTPSHQVTQMGQEVILRCVPISNHLYFYWYRQILGQKVEFLVSFYNNEISEKSEIFDDQFSVERPDGSNFTLKIRSTKLEDSAMYFCASSEPGQGLHEQFFGPGTRLTVL.

The CDR3 nucleotides read TGTGCCAGCAGCCTTTTCGGACAGGCCCGCTACACCTTC. Translating gives CASSLFGQARYTF. This chain connects TRBV4-2 to TRBJ1-2; TRBD1 agrees at 7 bases. This CDR3 comprises 13 residues. The V gene end was trimmed by 4 bases and the J gene end by 9 bases; junction bases not matched to a gene: 8. From germline, CDR1 is LGHNA and CDR2 YNFKEQ.

V and J are TRBV5-3 and TRBJ2-7, with D hard to call. TRBV5-3 is annotated as an ORF whose role is uncertain. This CDR3 is 11 amino acids long. The germline V and J ends were trimmed by 4 bases and 3 bases, with 5 bases remaining between them. CDR3: CARSLYYEQYF. The CDR3 DNA is TGTGCCAGAAGCCTATACTACGAGCAGTACTTC.

This chain joins TRBV19 and TRBJ2-4, with D possibly TRBD1 on 6 matching bases. The CDR3 has 13 residues. Trimming removed 5 bases from V and 5 bases from J, with 10 bases in between. CDR1 is LNHDA, CDR2 SQIVND, per germline (reference sequence). The CDR3 sequence is CASSGQSQNIQYF. The DNA for the CDR3 is TGTGCCAGTAGTGGACAGTCCCAAAACATTCAGTACTTC.

V and J are TRBV29-1 and TRBJ2-1; D not resolved. V was shortened by 4 bases and J by 5 bases, with 6 bases between the two germline ends. The CDR3 extends over 11 amino acids. Germline values: CDR1 SQVTM, CDR2 ANQGSEA. CDR3 DNA: TGCAGCGTTGCAAGCAACAATGAGCAGTTCTTC. Amino acid sequence: CSVASNNEQFF.

The chain uses TRBV5-4 and TRBJ1-2, with 7 bases aligning to TRBD1. Germline lookup yields CDR1 SGHNT and CDR2 YYREEE (reference sequence). There are 15 residues in the CDR3. J lost 4 bases, V lost 4 bases, and 10 bases had no gene match. The CDR3 sequence is CASSGAGQESYGYTF. In nucleotides, the CDR3 is TGTGCCAGCAGCGGCGCCGGACAGGAAAGCTATGGCTACACCTTC.